The present T cell receptor (beta chain) was sequenced within a study of PD-1 blockade in classical Hodgkin lymphoma. TCRdb's table, derived via immunoSEQ multiplex PCR, lists solely in-frame clones and lacks some. Of 95,000 to 100,000 clones in the sample, around 89% were seen once. Regarding the study as a whole: Reported baseline diversity: healthy donors highest, relapsed/refractory patients lowest. Repertoires differed for reasons still undefined, possibly disease activity or prior therapy. Patients starting nivolumab less than 1 year after ASCT had lower diversity and were excluded from later analyses.

About this clone itself: Antigen unknown.

In germline, CDR1 is ENHRY, CDR2 SYGVKD. The V gene lost 10 bases and the J gene lost 0 bases, with 15 bases spanning the gap. The CDR3 length is 15 residues. In every patient, relapse followed autologous stem cell transplantation, while exposure to brentuximab vedotin differed. The chain employs TRBV10-3 and TRBJ1-4; possible D gene TRBD1, 6 bases. The receptor was derived from a human donor with classical Hodgkin lymphoma. The source was peripheral blood mononuclear cells (PBMCs), collected before the second cycle of nivolumab. DNA for the CDR3: TGTGCCACCGGACAGACTACGGCAACTAATGAAAAACTGTTTTTT. It codes for CATGQTTATNEKLFF.